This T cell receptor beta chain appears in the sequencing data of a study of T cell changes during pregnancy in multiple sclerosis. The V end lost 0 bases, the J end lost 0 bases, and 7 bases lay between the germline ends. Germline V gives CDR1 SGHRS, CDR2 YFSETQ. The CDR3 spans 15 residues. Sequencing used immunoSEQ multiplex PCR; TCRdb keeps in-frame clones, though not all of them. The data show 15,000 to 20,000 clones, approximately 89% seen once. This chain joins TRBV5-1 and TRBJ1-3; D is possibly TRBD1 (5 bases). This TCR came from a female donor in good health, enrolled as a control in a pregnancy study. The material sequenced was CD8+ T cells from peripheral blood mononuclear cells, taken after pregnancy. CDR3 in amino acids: CASSLVGGSGNTIYF. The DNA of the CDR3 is TGCGCCAGCAGCTTGGTGGGGGGCTCTGGAAACACCATATATTTT.